This T cell receptor (beta chain) is drawn from a study of shared clonotypes between healthy human individuals. Turning to the study itself: Per donor, three plates held CD4 naive cells, three held CD4 memory, two held CD8 naive and one held CD8 memory. Whole-study results and caveats: Among donors, the sharing of clonotypes was expected to be influenced by sequencing depth. Only blood was sampled; tissue repertoires likely differ.

Notes on this clone: What it binds is unknown.

Each cell subset's genomic DNA was divided evenly among several immunoSEQ plates. Clones were read by immunoSEQ multiplex PCR, and TCRdb kept only the in-frame ones, dropping some. The data hold some 1,100,000 clones, with roughly 74% observed a single time. Between the trimmed V and J ends, which lost 5 bases and 0 bases, there was a span of 19 bases. This CDR3 contains 17 residues. Germline V gene lookup returns CDR1 LNHDA and CDR2 SQIVND (reference sequence). The chain has TRBV19 and TRBJ1-1; possibly TRBD1 for D (6 bases). Input material: memory CD4+ T cells from PBMCs. This sample's subset: CD45RA-negative fraction. The clonotype was recovered from a man younger than 30 in good health. Some clones in this sample may be carry-over from other donors' samples. For the CDR3, the DNA is TGTGCCAGTAGTCCAACGACAGGTTATGGTGTGAACACTGAAGCTTTCTTT. Residues: CASSPTTGYGVNTEAFF.